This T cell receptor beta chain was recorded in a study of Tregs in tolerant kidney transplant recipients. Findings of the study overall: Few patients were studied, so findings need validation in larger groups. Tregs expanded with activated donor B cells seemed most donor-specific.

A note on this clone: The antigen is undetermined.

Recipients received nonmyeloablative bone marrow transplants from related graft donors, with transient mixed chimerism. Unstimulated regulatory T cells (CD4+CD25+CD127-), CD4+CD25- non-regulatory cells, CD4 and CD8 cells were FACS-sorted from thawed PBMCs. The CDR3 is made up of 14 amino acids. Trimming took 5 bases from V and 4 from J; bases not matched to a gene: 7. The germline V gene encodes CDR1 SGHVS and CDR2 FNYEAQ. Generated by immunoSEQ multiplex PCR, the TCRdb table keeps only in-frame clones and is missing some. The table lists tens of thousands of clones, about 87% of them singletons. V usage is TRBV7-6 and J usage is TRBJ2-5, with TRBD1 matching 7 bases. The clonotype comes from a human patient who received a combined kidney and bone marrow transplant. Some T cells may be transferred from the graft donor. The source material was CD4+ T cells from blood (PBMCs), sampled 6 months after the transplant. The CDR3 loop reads CASSLGYRGETQYF. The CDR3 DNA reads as TGTGCCAGCAGCCTGGGTTACAGGGGAGAGACCCAGTACTTC.